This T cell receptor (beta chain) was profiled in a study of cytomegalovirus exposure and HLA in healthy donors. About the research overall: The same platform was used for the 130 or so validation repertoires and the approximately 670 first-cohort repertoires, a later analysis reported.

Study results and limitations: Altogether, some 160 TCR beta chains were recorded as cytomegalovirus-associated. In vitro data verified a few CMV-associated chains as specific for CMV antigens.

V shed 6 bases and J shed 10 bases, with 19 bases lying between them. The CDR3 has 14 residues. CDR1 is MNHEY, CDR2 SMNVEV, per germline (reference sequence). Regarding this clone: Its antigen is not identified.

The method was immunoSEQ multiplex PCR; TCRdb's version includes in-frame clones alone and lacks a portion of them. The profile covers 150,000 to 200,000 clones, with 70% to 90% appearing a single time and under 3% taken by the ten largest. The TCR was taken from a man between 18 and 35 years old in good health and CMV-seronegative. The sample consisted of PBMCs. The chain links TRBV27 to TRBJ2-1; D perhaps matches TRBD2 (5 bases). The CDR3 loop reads CASSHRAPGVEQFF. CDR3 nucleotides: TGTGCCAGCAGCCACCGGGCCCCCGGGGTGGAGCAGTTCTTC.